The subject of this entry is one TCR beta chain. Antigen: not known. This sample was taken from a study of vaccination and CD4 T cells after COVID-19. Study context: Median time from second vaccine dose to sampling was 72 days (14 to 241).

Regarding treatment: approximately 11-day PBMC culture with coronavirus spike peptide pools or control peptides (ViraFEST assay). Positivity by PCR occurred from March to December 2020, a period that predated US Alpha, Beta and Delta variants. Sequenced with the Oncomine TCR Beta short-read assay was DNA taken from cultured CD4+ T cells. A single record per CDR3 protein comes from TCRdb applying MiXCR to the PCR reads. The sample includes 13,000 to 15,000 distinct CDR3 sequences, about 35% seen only once; the top ten take roughly 38%. Source material: cultured CD4+ T cells from blood. The TCR comes from a human donor with COVID-19.

CDR3: CASSLAGGRGFTEAFF. DNA of the CDR3: TGTGCCAGCAGCTTGGCCGGAGGCAGGGGGTTCACTGAAGCTTTCTTT. The chain employs TRBV5-4 and TRBJ1-1; 7 nucleotides match TRBD1. CDR1 is SGHNT, CDR2 YYREEE, per germline (reference sequence). This CDR3 region has 16 residues. Trimming took 0 bases from V and 4 from J; bases not matched to a gene: 9.